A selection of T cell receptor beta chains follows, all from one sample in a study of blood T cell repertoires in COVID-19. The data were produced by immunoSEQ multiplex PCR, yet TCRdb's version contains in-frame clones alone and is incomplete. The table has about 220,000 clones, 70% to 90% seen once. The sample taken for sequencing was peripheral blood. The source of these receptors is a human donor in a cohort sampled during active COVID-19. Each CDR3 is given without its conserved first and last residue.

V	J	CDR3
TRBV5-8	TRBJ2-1	ASSLAGGGTMQF
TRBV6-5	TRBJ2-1	ASSYGGASSYNEQF
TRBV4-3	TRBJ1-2	ASSHGGQGGYGYT
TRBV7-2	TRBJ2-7	ASSTGQGAYEQY
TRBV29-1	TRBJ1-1	SATPGQINTEAF
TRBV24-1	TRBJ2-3	ATSDVLAGDTDTQY
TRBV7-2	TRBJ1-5	ASSPEGGNQPQH
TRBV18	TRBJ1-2	ASSPLPGQENYGYT
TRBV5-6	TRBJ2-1	ASSRPTVNEQF
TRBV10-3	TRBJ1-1	AISESGATGEAF
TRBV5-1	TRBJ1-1	ASSVSQGAGTEAF
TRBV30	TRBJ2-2	AWTQRGGLNTGELF
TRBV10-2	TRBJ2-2	ASSVAGTGELF
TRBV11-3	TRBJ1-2	ASSLGGSGYT
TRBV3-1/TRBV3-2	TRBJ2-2	ASSLRRLAVTGELF
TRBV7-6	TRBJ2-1	ASSLTSGRGNEQF
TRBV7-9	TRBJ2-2	ASSWGGTGSTGELF
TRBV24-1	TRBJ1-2	ATSPRTGFNYGYT
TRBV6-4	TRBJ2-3	ASSGQGTDTQY
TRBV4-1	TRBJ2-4	ASSHSSVEVAKNIQY
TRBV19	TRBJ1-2	ASSSLQGGYT
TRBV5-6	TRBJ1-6	ASRDRPGPLH
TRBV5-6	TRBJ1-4	ASSLGVAGEKLF
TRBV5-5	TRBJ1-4	ASSLRQGVEKLF
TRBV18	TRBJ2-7	ASSQEGYEQY
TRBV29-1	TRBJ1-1	SVGAQGGGNTEAF
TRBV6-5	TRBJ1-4	ASSNDRANEKLF
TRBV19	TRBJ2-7	ASGQGYEQY
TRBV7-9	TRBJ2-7	ASTPSHEQY
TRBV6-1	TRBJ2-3	ASSGTFISTRTDTQY
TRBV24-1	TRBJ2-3	ATSDLTLSGTDTQY
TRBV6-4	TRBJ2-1	ASSDSLRAASGRGGSSYNEQF
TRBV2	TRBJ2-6	ASSAVAGANVLT
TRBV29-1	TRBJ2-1	SVDTRPLYNEQF
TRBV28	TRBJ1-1	ASSLGQGLPEAF
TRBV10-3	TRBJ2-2	AIKGSRGNTGELF
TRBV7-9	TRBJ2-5	ASSTRWGLAGGPGGETQY
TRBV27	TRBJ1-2	ASSLSAGDGGYT
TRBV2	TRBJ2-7	ASIGGVFYEQY
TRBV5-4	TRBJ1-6	ASRGQGSSYNSPLH
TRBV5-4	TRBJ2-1	ASSRDRSSYNEQF
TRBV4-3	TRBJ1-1	ASSPAGGRGNTEAF
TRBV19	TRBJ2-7	ASSIDPGVAGQVIYEWQY
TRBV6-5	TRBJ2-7	ASRRAGDGEQY
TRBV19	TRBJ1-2	ASSIMGGYT
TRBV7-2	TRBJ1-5	ASSFGQGSNQPQH
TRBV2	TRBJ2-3	ASSENWEDTQY
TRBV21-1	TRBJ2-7	ASPRGGPPYEQY
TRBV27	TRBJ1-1	ASSRSSSGSEAF
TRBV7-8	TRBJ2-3	ASSFSSLAETTDTQY
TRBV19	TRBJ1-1	AATTGTGVTEAF
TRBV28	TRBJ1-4	ASRSQDNEKLF
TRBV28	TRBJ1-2	ATESGGLYGYT
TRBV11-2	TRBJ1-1	ASSPIIGENTEAF
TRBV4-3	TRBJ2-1	ASSHGKSGVPNEQF
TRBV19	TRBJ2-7	ASSLRQGDYEQY
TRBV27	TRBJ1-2	ASSPQRAYGYT
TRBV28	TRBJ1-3	ATNRDNGNTIY
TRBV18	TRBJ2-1	ASSSSAGGSYNEQF
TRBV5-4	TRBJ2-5	ASSTEQGARETQY